Listed here are 23 T cell receptor beta chains from one sample, sequenced in a study of T cell clones after liver transplantation (dated by TCRdb to between 2017 and 2020). The library was made by the immunoSEQ multiplex PCR assay. The source is immuneACCESS, and TCRdb retained only in-frame sequences with V and J called. Part of the clones is not carried over; for the studies checked, unresolved V genes explain less than half of this, and the remainder is unexplained. The sample table lists around 75,000 clones, around 84% of them with a count of one. Together, the top ten hold more than 2% of the sample. Here the sequenced sample was CD4+ T cells from blood, taken 48 to 50 months after liver transplant. The source is a human patient who received a liver transplant. Following transplantation, T cells from the graft donor may be among those present.

The CDR3 sequence: CASSEQIAASTDTQYF. As DNA, the CDR3 is TGTGCCAGCAGTGAACAGATCGCGGCTAGCACAGATACGCAGTATTTT. This chain joins TRBV25-1 and TRBJ2-3; no clear D gene. This CDR3 spans 16 amino acids. The germline gives CDR1 MGHDK, CDR2 SYGVNS. The V gene lost 2 bases and the J gene lost 0 bases, with 12 bases spanning the gap.

V is TRBV14 and J is TRBJ1-2, with a tentative D call TRBD1 (6 bases). With 4 bases removed from V and 8 bases from J, the gap between germline ends came to 26 bases. Germline assignment: CDR1 SGHDN and CDR2 FVKESK. This CDR3 spans 17 amino acids. The CDR3 sequence: CASSPIQVAGGRVGYTF. The CDR3 region has the DNA TGTGCCAGCAGCCCAATTCAGGTAGCTGGGGGCCGGGTCGGCTACACCTTC.

The CDR3 DNA sequence: TGTGCCAGCAGACTGGGACAGGGATCCAATGAGCAGTTCTTC. Amino acid sequence: CASRLGQGSNEQFF. The rearrangement joins TRBV6-6 to TRBJ2-1; 9 positions match TRBD1. CDR1 is MNHNY and CDR2 is SVGAGI in the germline V gene (reference sequence). After removal of 6 bases from V and 6 bases from J, the junction contained 6 bases not matched to a gene. This CDR3 comprises 14 residues.

This chain joins TRBV30 and TRBJ1-5, with D unclear. The germline CDR1 and CDR2 sequences are GTSNPN and SVGIG (reference sequence). V was pared by 2 bases and J by 5 bases, with 13 bases between. CDR3 length: 14 residues. CDR3 amino acids: CAWSSKGGYQPQHF. Written as DNA, the CDR3 is TGTGCCTGGAGTTCCAAGGGCGGTTATCAGCCCCAGCATTTT.

The chain is built from TRBV7-3 and TRBJ1-1; perhaps TRBD1 as D (6 bases). Germline CDR1 SGHTA, CDR2 FQGTGA. This CDR3 is 13 amino acids long. The germline V and J ends were trimmed by 4 bases and 0 bases, with 6 bases remaining between them. The CDR3 sequence: CASSWTVNTEAFF. In DNA form, the CDR3 reads TGTGCCAGCAGCTGGACAGTGAACACTGAAGCTTTCTTT.

This chain's CDR3 is CASSSRRVGGQETQYF. The CDR3 DNA reads TGTGCCAGCAGCTCCCGCAGGGTAGGGGGCCAAGAGACCCAGTACTTC. V and J are TRBV7-2 and TRBJ2-5; tentative D call: TRBD1 (6 bases). This CDR3 has 16 amino acids. The germline CDR1 and CDR2 sequences are SGHTA and FQGNSA. V dropped 4 bases and J dropped 1 base, with 16 bases sitting between them. The whole variable domain, remainder taken from reference TRBV7-2 and TRBJ2-5, is GAGVSQSPSNKVTEKGKDVELRCDPISGHTALYWYRQSLGQGLEFLIYFQGNSAPDKSGLPSDRFSAERTGGSVSTLTIQRTQQEDSAVYLCASSSRRVGGQETQYFGPGTRLLVL.

The chain is built from TRBV7-9 and TRBJ1-2, with no clear D. CDR3 length: 15 residues. Looked up from germline, CDR1 is SEHNR and CDR2 is FQNEAQ (reference sequence). The V gene lost 7 bases and the J gene lost 4 bases, with 19 bases spanning the gap. DNA of the CDR3: TGTGCCAGCAACAAAGTGCCGGAAGCCTCCTATGGCTACACCTTC. Residues: CASNKVPEASYGYTF.

V gene TRBV7-3 combines with J gene TRBJ2-1; D unclear. With 5 bases removed from V and 0 bases from J, the gap between germline ends came to 11 bases. The CDR3 contains 15 residues. From germline, CDR1 is SGHTA and CDR2 FQGTGA. The CDR3 DNA reads as TGTGCCAGCAGCGTAAACCCAAGCTCCTACAATGAGCAGTTCTTC. Protein sequence: CASSVNPSSYNEQFF. The variable domain in full, with the rest retrieved from reference TRBV7-3 and TRBJ2-1, is GAGVSQTPSNKVTEKGKYVELRCDPISGHTALYWYRQSLGQGPEFLIYFQGTGAADDSGLPNDRFFAVRPEGSVSTLKIQRTERGDSAVYLCASSVNPSSYNEQFFGPGTRLTVL.

The chain joins TRBV29-1 to TRBJ2-5, with a tentative D call TRBD2 (5 bases). Germline V lookup: CDR1 SQVTM, CDR2 ANQGSEA. V lost 5 bases and J lost 4, with 17 bases in between. The length of the CDR3 is 14 residues. CDR3 nucleotide sequence: TGCAGCGTTAAGCAAGGAGGAGCTGTAGAGACCCAGTACTTC. Its protein product is CSVKQGGAVETQYF.

About this clone itself: Within the sample, other DNA sequences also encode this same CDR3. The chain couples TRBV20-1 to TRBJ2-1; D call uncertain. CDR1 and CDR2 (germline): DFQATT, SNEGSKA (reference sequence). The CDR3 has 11 amino acids. V was cut by 3 bases and J by 6 bases, with 6 bases left in between. In nucleotides, the CDR3 is TGCAGTGCTAGTAACGGCAATGAGCAGTTCTTC. Translating gives CSASNGNEQFF.

V usage is TRBV10-3 and J usage is TRBJ1-5; 7 bases match TRBD1. The V gene end was trimmed by 3 bases and the J gene end by 4 bases; junction bases not matched to a gene: 3. This CDR3 comprises 14 residues. Germline lookup yields CDR1 ENHRY and CDR2 SYGVKD. CDR3 residues: CAISDQGGNQPQHF. The CDR3 coding sequence is TGTGCCATCAGTGACCAGGGGGGTAATCAGCCCCAGCATTTT.

The genes are TRBV5-1 and TRBJ2-3; 10 nucleotides match TRBD1. This CDR3 spans 15 amino acids. V was clipped by 1 base and J by 5 bases; unmatched bases: 4. Germline V gene sequence: CDR1 SGHRS, CDR2 YFSETQ. In DNA, the CDR3 is TGCGCCAGCAGCTTGTGGGGACAGGGGCTAGATACGCAGTATTTT. As protein: CASSLWGQGLDTQYF.

This clone was seen a handful of times. This chain joins TRBV25-1 and TRBJ2-1; TRBD2 might be the D (5 bases). Trimming left V 3 bases short and J 8 bases short, with 11 bases between. The CDR3 runs 13 residues. Germline assignment: CDR1 MGHDK and CDR2 SYGVNS. CDR3 DNA: TGTGCCAGCAGTGACCGAGGGCTGGATGAGCAGTTCTTC. Encoded protein: CASSDRGLDEQFF.

This sequence joins TRBV6-5 and TRBJ1-5, with 8 bases identical to TRBD1. This CDR3 has 14 amino acids. From germline, CDR1 is MNHEY and CDR2 SVGAGI. With V trimmed by 2 bases and J by 7 bases, 4 bases remained unmatched. The CDR3 nucleotides read TGTGCCAGCAGTTACCGGGACAGGATACAGCCCCAGCATTTT. Encoded protein: CASSYRDRIQPQHF.

The V gene is TRBV5-1, the J gene TRBJ2-5, with TRBD2 matching over 12 bases. The ends lost 6 bases at V and 5 bases at J; junction bases unmatched: 11. Germline V gives CDR1 SGHRS, CDR2 YFSETQ. This CDR3 spans 16 amino acids. DNA of the CDR3: TGCGCCAGCATGACTAGCGGGGGCCTAGTTGGTGAGACCCAGTACTTC. Translation gives CASMTSGGLVGETQYF.

The gene calls are TRBV28 and TRBJ2-5, with a possible D match to TRBD2 (5 bases). In germline, CDR1 is MDHEN, CDR2 SYDVKM. The CDR3 extends over 14 amino acids. Trimming removed 7 bases at V and 2 bases at J, with 14 bases between. CDR3 sequence (DNA): TGTGCCAGCAAAAACCCGTGGACTCAAGAGACCCAGTACTTC. This codes for CASKNPWTQETQYF.

The chain has TRBV11-3 and TRBJ2-2; D is unresolved. V lost 4 bases and J lost 7, with 10 bases in between. Germline V gene data show CDR1 as SGHNT and CDR2 as YENEEA. The CDR3 has 13 residues. CDR3 in DNA: TGTGCCAGCAGCTCCCATGGGATCGGGGAGCTGTTTTTT. This translates into CASSSHGIGELFF.

This clone was picked up a small number of times. J is TRBJ2-2 and V is TRBV6-6; 13 bases are shared with TRBD2. The V gene end was trimmed by 4 bases and the J gene end by 10 bases; junction bases not matched to a gene: 6. The length of the CDR3 is 15 residues. The germline V gene has CDR1 MNHNY and CDR2 SVGAGI (reference sequence). The CDR3 coding sequence is TGTGCCAGCAGTTCAACGGGGACTAGCGGGAAGGAGCTGTTTTTT. This translates into CASSSTGTSGKELFF.

Remarks on this clone: The sample has other DNA sequences that encode this CDR3 too. J is TRBJ1-1 and V is TRBV5-1, with TRBD1 matching 8 bases. In germline, CDR1 is SGHRS, CDR2 YFSETQ. V shed 4 bases and J 4 bases; nucleotides not matched to a gene: 3. CDR3 length: 13 amino acids. The CDR3 bases are TGCGCCAGCAGCAATACAGGGGGCACTGAAGCTTTCTTT. Translated: CASSNTGGTEAFF.

The chain combines TRBV6-4 with TRBJ1-2, with TRBD1 matching over 8 bases. J was trimmed by 3 bases and V by 4 bases; bases with no gene match: 7. Germline CDR1 reads MRHNA; CDR2 reads SNTAGT. The CDR3 totals 15 residues. In nucleotides, the CDR3 is TGTGCCAGCAGTGCATTCGGACAGGGTGACTATGGCTACACCTTC. Residues: CASSAFGQGDYGYTF.

The chain employs TRBV5-1 and TRBJ1-2, with D perhaps TRBD1 (6 bases). CDR3 length: 12 residues. Germline V gene data show CDR1 as SGHRS and CDR2 as YFSETQ. V was clipped by 0 bases and J by 8 bases, with 8 bases between them. CDR3 bases: TGCGCCAGCAGCTTGGAGGGGGGCGGCTACACCTTC. Its translation is CASSLEGGGYTF.

The gene calls are TRBV20-1 and TRBJ2-7, with a weak D call TRBD1 (5 bases). This CDR3 region has 11 residues. With 6 bases removed from V and 0 bases from J, the gap between germline ends came to 6 bases. Germline CDR1 DFQATT, CDR2 SNEGSKA (reference sequence). CDR3 bases: TGCAGTGCGGACAACTCCTACGAGCAGTACTTC. Residues: CSADNSYEQYF.

Of note for this clone: This specimen includes other DNA sequences encoding the same CDR3. This sequence joins TRBV6-1 and TRBJ2-4; D unclear. V shed 6 bases and J shed 0 bases, with 6 bases lying between them. Looked up from germline, CDR1 is MNHNS and CDR2 is SASEGT. There are 13 residues in the CDR3. The CDR3, as DNA: TGTGCCAGCAGCCTTCTAGCCAAAAACATTCAGTACTTC. Translated: CASSLLAKNIQYF.